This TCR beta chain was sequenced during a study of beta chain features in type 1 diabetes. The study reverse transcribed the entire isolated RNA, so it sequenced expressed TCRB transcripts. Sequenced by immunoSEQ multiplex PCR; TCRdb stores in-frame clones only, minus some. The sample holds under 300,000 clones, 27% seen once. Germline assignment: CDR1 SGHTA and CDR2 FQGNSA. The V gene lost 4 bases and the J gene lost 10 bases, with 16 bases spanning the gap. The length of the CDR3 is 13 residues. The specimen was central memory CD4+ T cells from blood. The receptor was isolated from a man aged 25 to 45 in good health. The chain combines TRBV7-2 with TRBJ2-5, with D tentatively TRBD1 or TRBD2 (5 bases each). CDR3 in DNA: TGTGCCAGCAGCTATTCCGGGACCAGAGACCAGTACTTC. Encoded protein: CASSYSGTRDQYF.